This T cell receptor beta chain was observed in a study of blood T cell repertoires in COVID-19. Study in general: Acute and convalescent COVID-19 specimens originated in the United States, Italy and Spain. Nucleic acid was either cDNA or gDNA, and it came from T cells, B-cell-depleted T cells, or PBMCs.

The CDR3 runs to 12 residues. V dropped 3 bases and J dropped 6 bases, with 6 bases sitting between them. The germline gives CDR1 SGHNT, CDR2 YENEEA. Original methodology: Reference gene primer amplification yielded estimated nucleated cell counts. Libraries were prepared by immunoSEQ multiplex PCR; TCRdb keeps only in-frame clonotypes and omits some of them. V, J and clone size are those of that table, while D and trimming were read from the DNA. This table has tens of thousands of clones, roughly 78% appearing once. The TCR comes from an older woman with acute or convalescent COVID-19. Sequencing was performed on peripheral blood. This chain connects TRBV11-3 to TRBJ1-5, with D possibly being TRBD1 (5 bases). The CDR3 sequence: CASSFRGQPQHF. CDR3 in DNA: TGTGCCAGCAGCTTTAGGGGTCAGCCCCAGCATTTT.